Listed here are 22 T cell receptor beta chains from one sample, sequenced in a study of identical twins (dated by TCRdb to about 2016). Preparation of the library involved 5' RACE. TCRdb lists the instrument as Illumina HiSeq 2000. TCRdb reanalyzed the raw reads on its own, using fastp at Q25 for trimming and MiXCR for clone calling, and kept in-frame beta chains. Each CDR3 protein appears once, grouped with its most common genes and DNA. In this sample the table shows a few hundred thousand distinct CDR3 sequences, roughly 10% of which occur a single time. The biggest ten clones account for approximately 9.3% of the sample. The sequenced sample was naive T cells sorted from blood. This sample's cell subset or site label indicates: cells isolated with a human naive T-cell isolation kit. These receptors all come from a woman in her forties or fifties in good health.

This clonotype has just a few counts. The genes are TRBV7-9 and TRBJ2-1, with TRBD2 as a possible D gene (5 bases). Germline CDR1 and CDR2: SEHNR and FQNEAQ (reference sequence). This CDR3 spans 15 amino acids. V lost 0 bases and J 4 bases, leaving 10 bases between the germline ends. CDR3 loop: CASSLAGADYNEQFF. The CDR3 nucleotides read TGTGCCAGCAGCTTAGCGGGAGCGGATTACAATGAGCAGTTCTTC.

In DNA, the CDR3 is TGCAGTGCTAGACGGGACAGGCCTGACGCCTATGGCTACACCTTC. It translates to CSARRDRPDAYGYTF. V is TRBV20-1 and J is TRBJ1-2; 8 nucleotides line up with TRBD1. Trimming took 2 bases from V and 4 from J; bases not matched to a gene: 9. CDR3 size: 15 residues. From germline, CDR1 is DFQATT and CDR2 SNEGSKA (reference sequence).

The gene calls are TRBV12-3 or TRBV12-4 and TRBJ2-1; TRBD2 matches at 11 bases. This CDR3 spans 15 amino acids. J was trimmed by 7 bases and V by 6 bases; bases with no gene match: 8. Here the CDR3 reads CASRPLAGGSNEQFF. The CDR3 nucleotides are TGTGCCAGCAGACCTCTAGCGGGAGGTTCAAATGAGCAGTTCTTC.

This clonotype has only a few counts. J is TRBJ2-7 and V is TRBV7-9; D is undetermined. This CDR3 comprises 11 residues. Germline assignment: CDR1 SEHNR and CDR2 FQNEAQ (reference sequence). Deletions cut 1 base from V and 5 bases from J, with 3 bases between. Written as DNA, the CDR3 is TGTGCCAGCAGCTTAGACGACGAGCAGTACTTC. Translated: CASSLDDEQYF. Combining the CDR3 with reference TRBV7-9 and TRBJ2-7 gives the whole variable domain DTGVSQNPRHKITKRGQNVTFRCDPISEHNRLYWYRQTLGQGPEFLTYFQNEAQLEKSRLLSDRFSAERPKGSFSTLEIQRTEQGDSAMYLCASSLDDEQYFGPGTRLTVT.

This clonotype has a count of ten or more. The chain recombines TRBV2 with TRBJ1-5; D gene ambiguous. CDR1 and CDR2 from the germline V gene are SNHLY and FYNNEI. The CDR3 is 11 amino acids. The V end was cut by 3 bases, the J end by 16 bases, with 13 bases between. The CDR3 DNA sequence: TGTGCCAGCAGTGATGGTGAGGGTGGTCATTTT. Translating it yields CASSDGEGGHF.

This clonotype has a count of ten or more. The V and J genes are TRBV4-2 and TRBJ2-1; D gene unclear. CDR3 length: 14 amino acids. V was pared by 1 base and J by 9 bases, with 13 bases between. CDR1 and CDR2 (germline): LGHNA, YNFKEQ. In DNA form, the CDR3 reads TGTGCCAGCAGCCAAGGTAGTACGTCGATTGAGCAGTTCTTC. It translates to CASSQGSTSIEQFF.

This clonotype was counted at least ten times. V and J are TRBV12-3 or TRBV12-4 and TRBJ1-2, with a weak D call TRBD1 (6 bases). V was cut by 5 bases and J by 4 bases, with 20 bases left in between. The CDR3 sequence is 16 residues long. The CDR3 is CASSTRPLTGPYGYTF. CDR3 nucleotides: TGTGCCAGCAGTACCCGCCCTTTAACAGGGCCCTATGGCTACACCTTC.

The J gene is TRBJ1-6, the V gene TRBV25-1; TRBD1 might be the D (5 bases). V shed 4 bases and J shed 10 bases, with 11 bases lying between them. CDR1 and CDR2 (germline): MGHDK, SYGVNS. The CDR3 has 13 amino acids. The CDR3 DNA is TGTGCCAGCAGTGGCAGGGAATGGTCACCCCTCCACTTT. Its protein is CASSGREWSPLHF.

J is TRBJ2-1 and V is TRBV2, with 11 bases that match TRBD2. This CDR3 is built from 15 residues. The junction had 7 bases not matched to a gene; V was cut back by 3 bases and J by 9 bases. From germline, CDR1 is SNHLY and CDR2 FYNNEI. The CDR3 sequence is CASSDQGLAGGEQFF. The DNA of the CDR3 is TGTGCCAGCAGTGACCAGGGCCTAGCGGGAGGTGAGCAGTTCTTC.

Turning to this clonotype: A much larger clone is a single base away; this may be a read error. V and J are TRBV7-6 and TRBJ2-3, with 12 bases aligning to TRBD2. CDR1 is SGHVS and CDR2 is FNYEAQ in the germline V gene. This CDR3 contains 16 residues. The CDR3 here is CACSLLTSGSEDTQYF. The CDR3, as DNA: TGTGCCTGCAGCTTACTGACTAGCGGGAGTGAAGATACGCAGTATTTT.

This clonotype was observed at least ten times. J is TRBJ1-6 and V is TRBV25-1; D remains ambiguous. CDR3 size: 17 residues. Germline V gene sequence: CDR1 MGHDK, CDR2 SYGVNS. V lost 1 base and J lost 5, with 15 bases in between. The CDR3 DNA is TGTGCCAGCAGTGAATCGCGGGGATATTCCGATAATTCACCCCTCCACTTT. Its protein product is CASSESRGYSDNSPLHF.

The chain employs TRBV29-1 and TRBJ2-1; TRBD2 matches at 7 bases. V was clipped by 4 bases and J by 7 bases; unmatched bases: 7. This CDR3 is built from 13 residues. Per germline, CDR1 SQVTM and CDR2 ANQGSEA. The CDR3 sequence is CSVAPRGENEQFF. As DNA, the CDR3 is TGCAGCGTTGCCCCACGGGGGGAGAATGAGCAGTTCTTC.

This clonotype showed up many times. The V and J genes are TRBV4-2 and TRBJ1-1; the D is unclear. Trimming pared 0 bases from V and 6 bases from J, leaving 14 bases between. This CDR3 is 15 amino acids long. Germline V gene lookup returns CDR1 LGHNA and CDR2 YNFKEQ. The CDR3 reads CASSQEYPADAEAFF. The DNA of the CDR3 is TGTGCCAGCAGCCAAGAATATCCCGCAGATGCTGAAGCTTTCTTT.

The chain combines TRBV10-3 with TRBJ1-5; a weak D match, TRBD1 (6 bases). Germline V lookup: CDR1 ENHRY, CDR2 SYGVKD. V lost 6 bases, J lost 5 bases, and 8 bases lay in between. The CDR3 is 12 residues long. Here the CDR3 DNA reads TGTGCCATCAGCAAGGGGGATCAGCCCCAGCATTTT. This translates into CAISKGDQPQHF.

This clonotype was detected ten times or more. Here the CDR3 DNA reads TGCGCCAGCAGCCAAGTTATGGGCGAGCAGTACTTC. Translation: CASSQVMGEQYF. This chain connects TRBV4-1 to TRBJ2-7; no definite D call. With 1 base removed from V and 6 bases from J, the gap between germline ends came to 7 bases. The CDR3 contains 12 residues. Germline-derived CDR1 and CDR2 are MGHRA and YSYEKL.

This clonotype was detected a few times. The chain is built from TRBV28 and TRBJ2-2; 9 bases are a match to TRBD2. V trimming: 6 bases; J trimming: 5 bases; junction bases outside the gene matches: 10. CDR3 length: 16 residues. Germline CDR1 is MDHEN and CDR2 is SYDVKM. This CDR3 is CASRPSGGPGTGELFF. CDR3 DNA sequence: TGTGCCAGCAGGCCCAGCGGGGGGCCAGGGACCGGGGAGCTGTTTTTT. The full variable domain, its missing parts supplied by reference TRBV28 and TRBJ2-2, is DVKVTQSSRYLVKRTGEKVFLECVQDMDHENMFWYRQDPGLGLRLIYFSYDVKMKEKGDIPEGYSVSREKKERFSLILESASTNQTSMYLCASRPSGGPGTGELFFGEGSRLTVL.

V usage is TRBV7-9 and J usage is TRBJ2-6, with D uncertain. V gave up 2 bases and J gave up 2 bases, with 4 bases separating them. Germline V lookup: CDR1 SEHNR, CDR2 FQNEAQ (reference sequence). This CDR3 is built from 14 residues. This CDR3 reads CASSLSTGANVLTF. CDR3 DNA: TGTGCCAGCAGCTTAAGTACTGGGGCCAACGTCCTGACTTTC. The complete variable domain, with remaining parts taken from reference TRBV7-9 and TRBJ2-6, reads DTGVSQNPRHKITKRGQNVTFRCDPISEHNRLYWYRQTLGQGPEFLTYFQNEAQLEKSRLLSDRFSAERPKGSFSTLEIQRTEQGDSAMYLCASSLSTGANVLTFGAGSRLTVL.

This clonotype has just a few counts. The CDR3 loop reads CASSRLPGGGEQYF. CDR3 in DNA: TGTGCCAGCAGCCGACTGCCAGGGGGCGGCGAGCAGTACTTC. This chain connects TRBV5-6 to TRBJ2-7; 8 positions agree with TRBD1. The V and J ends lost 4 bases and 6 bases, in that order; junction bases with no gene match: 9. The CDR3 is 14 amino acids. CDR1 is SGHDT and CDR2 is YYEEEE in the germline V gene.

This chain joins TRBV20-1 and TRBJ1-5, with D hard to call. This CDR3 has 13 amino acids. Trimming removed 3 bases at V and 0 bases at J, with 6 bases between. Germline lookup yields CDR1 DFQATT and CDR2 SNEGSKA (reference sequence). As DNA, the CDR3 is TGCAGTGCTAGTATGGATAGCAATCAGCCCCAGCATTTT. Amino acid sequence: CSASMDSNQPQHF.

The J gene is TRBJ2-2, the V gene TRBV29-1, with 9 bases identical to TRBD1. CDR3 length equals 13 residues. The germline V gene has CDR1 SQVTM and CDR2 ANQGSEA. The CDR3: CSYRGQYTGELFF. DNA of the CDR3: TGCAGTTACAGGGGGCAGTACACCGGGGAGCTGTTTTTT.

This clonotype was counted a few times. The V call is TRBV11-2, the J call TRBJ2-1; 13 nucleotides agree with TRBD2. V was pared by 4 bases and J by 10 bases, with 1 base of the junction left unmatched. Germline CDR1 is SGHAT and CDR2 is FQNNGV. The CDR3 runs to 13 residues. CDR3 nucleotides: TGTGCCAGCAGCTCGGGACTAGCGGGAGAGCAGTTCTTC. It codes for CASSSGLAGEQFF.

The V gene is TRBV29-1, the J gene TRBJ1-2, with TRBD1 as a possible D gene (6 bases). Germline V gene lookup returns CDR1 SQVTM and CDR2 ANQGSEA. V dropped 6 bases and J dropped 2 bases, with 10 bases sitting between them. This CDR3 region has 12 residues. For the CDR3, the DNA is TGCAGCGTCGGGGACAAGAACTATGGCTACACCTTC. It translates to CSVGDKNYGYTF.